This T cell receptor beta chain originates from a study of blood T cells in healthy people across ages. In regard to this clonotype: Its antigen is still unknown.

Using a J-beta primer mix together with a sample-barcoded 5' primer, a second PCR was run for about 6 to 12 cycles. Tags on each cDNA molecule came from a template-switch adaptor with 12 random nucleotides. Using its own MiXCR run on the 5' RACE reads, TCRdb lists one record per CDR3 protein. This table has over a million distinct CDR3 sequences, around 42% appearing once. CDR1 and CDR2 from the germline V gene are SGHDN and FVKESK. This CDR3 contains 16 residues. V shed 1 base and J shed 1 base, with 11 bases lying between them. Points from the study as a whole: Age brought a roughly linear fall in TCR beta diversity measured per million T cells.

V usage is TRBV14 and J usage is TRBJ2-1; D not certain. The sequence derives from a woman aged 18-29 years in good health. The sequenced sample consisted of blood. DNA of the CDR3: TGTGCCAGCAGCCAAGTGGGTTTCGGGTCCTACAATGAGCAGTTCTTC. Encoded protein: CASSQVGFGSYNEQFF. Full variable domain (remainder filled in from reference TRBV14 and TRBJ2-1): EAGVTQFPSHSVIEKGQTVTLRCDPISGHDNLYWYRRVMGKEIKFLLHFVKESKQDESGMPNNRFLAERTGGTYSTLKVQPAELEDSGVYFCASSQVGFGSYNEQFFGPGTRLTVL.